What follows is one TCR beta chain and its context. Its antigen is currently unknown. The sample belongs to a study of T-cell memory formation after mild COVID-19. The overall study: Clustering of TCRs was largely donor specific. Study conclusions and caveats: Certain responding clones were present in pre-infection memory, suggesting participation of cross-reactive memory.

cDNA libraries for TCR alpha and TCR beta, carrying sample barcodes and UMIs, came from 5'RACE with constant-segment primers. MiXCR was run by TCRdb on the 5' RACE reads, yielding one entry per CDR3 protein. The sample consists of about 100,000 distinct CDR3 sequences, about a sixth of them appearing once. There are 13 residues in the CDR3. V was clipped by 3 bases and J by 2 bases, with 9 bases between them. Germline CDR1 is DFQATT and CDR2 is SNEGSKA (reference sequence). The sequenced material came from PBMCs or a T cell subset sorted from them (not recorded which). This chain joins TRBV20-1 and TRBJ2-3; D ambiguous. This TCR was recovered from a man in his late teens or twenties who had mild COVID-19 (a few samples of this study predate the infection). Cell type and time point are not known. The CDR3 bases are TGCAGTGCTAGTTCCGGCTTCACAGATACGCAGTATTTT. As protein: CSASSGFTDTQYF.